The clone carrying this T cell receptor (beta chain) was recorded a few times. A TCRbeta library incorporating unique molecular identifiers was prepared. Each CDR3 protein is one row after TCRdb ran MiXCR on the PCR reads. Among a few hundred thousand distinct CDR3 sequences, approximately 13% were seen once, and the ten largest hold less than 6.5%. The CDR3 contains 13 residues. Germline CDR1 is MNHNY and CDR2 is SVGAGI (reference sequence). Trimming removed 9 bases at V and 8 bases at J, with 17 bases between. This record comes from a study of T-cell reconstitution after alpha-beta-depleted transplantation in children.

The chain recombines TRBV6-6 with TRBJ2-4; maybe TRBD1 (6 bases). The clonotype comes from a human donor who donated a stem cell graft to a child with combined immunodeficiency. The input for sequencing was PBMCs from the stem cell graft donor, taken from the stem cell graft. This chain's CDR3 is CASWDIRMDIQYF. In DNA form, the CDR3 reads TGTGCCAGTTGGGACATACGGATGGACATTCAGTACTTC.